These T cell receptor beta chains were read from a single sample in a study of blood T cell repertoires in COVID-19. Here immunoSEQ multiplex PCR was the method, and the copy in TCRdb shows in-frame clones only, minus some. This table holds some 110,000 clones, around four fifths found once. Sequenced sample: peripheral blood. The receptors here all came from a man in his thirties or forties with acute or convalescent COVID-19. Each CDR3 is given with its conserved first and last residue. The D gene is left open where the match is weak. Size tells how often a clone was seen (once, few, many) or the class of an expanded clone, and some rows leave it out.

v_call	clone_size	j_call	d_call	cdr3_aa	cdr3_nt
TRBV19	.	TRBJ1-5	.	CASTRTQNQPQHF	TGTGCCAGCACCAGGACACAGAATCAGCCCCAGCATTTT
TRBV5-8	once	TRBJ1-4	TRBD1	CASSLGQGPEKLFF	TGTGCCAGCAGCCTGGGACAGGGGCCTGAAAAACTGTTTTTT
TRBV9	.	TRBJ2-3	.	CASSVEVSGTDTQYF	TGTGCCAGCAGCGTAGAAGTTAGCGGCACAGATACGCAGTATTTT
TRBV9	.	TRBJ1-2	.	CASSTGDYGYTF	TGTGCCAGCAGCACGGGGGACTATGGCTACACCTTC
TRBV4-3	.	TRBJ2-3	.	CASSQDLGGGGTDTQYF	TGCGCCAGCAGCCAAGATCTCGGCGGGGGCGGTACAGATACGCAGTATTTT
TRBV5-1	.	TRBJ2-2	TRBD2	CASSLDAGVPGELFF	TGCGCCAGCAGCTTGGATGCGGGAGTCCCCGGGGAGCTGTTTTTT
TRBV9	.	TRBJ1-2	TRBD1	CASSSSPDRGANYGYTF	TGTGCCAGCAGCAGCAGCCCCGACAGGGGAGCTAACTATGGCTACACCTTC
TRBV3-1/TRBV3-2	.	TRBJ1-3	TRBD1	CASSQGMGQGYGNTIYF	TGTGCCAGCAGCCAGGGGATGGGACAGGGGTACGGAAACACCATATATTTT
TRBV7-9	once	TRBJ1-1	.	CASSLPEQLNTEAFF	TGTGCCAGCAGCTTACCCGAACAGCTAAACACTGAAGCTTTCTTT
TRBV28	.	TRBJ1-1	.	CASLRETNTEAFF	TGTGCCAGCTTGCGGGAAACGAACACTGAAGCTTTCTTT
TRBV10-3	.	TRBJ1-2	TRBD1	CAIKGQGNDYGYTF	TGTGCCATCAAAGGACAGGGAAATGACTATGGCTACACCTTC
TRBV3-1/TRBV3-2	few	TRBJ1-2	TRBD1	CASSQRGQGTTRGYTF	TGTGCCAGCAGCCAAAGGGGGCAGGGAACGACACGTGGCTACACCTTC
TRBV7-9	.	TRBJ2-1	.	CASSLRLRGRAGEQFF	TGTGCCAGCAGCTTAAGGCTTCGCGGGCGGGCTGGTGAGCAGTTCTTC
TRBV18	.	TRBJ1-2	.	CASSPPQGSGYGYTF	TGTGCCAGCTCACCACCTCAGGGGTCTGGCTATGGCTACACCTTC
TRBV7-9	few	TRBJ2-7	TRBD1	CASSRPRQGTKQYF	TGTGCCAGCAGCCGACCGAGACAGGGTACTAAGCAGTACTTC
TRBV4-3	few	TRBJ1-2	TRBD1	CASSQEGTGTHGYTF	TGCGCCAGCAGCCAAGAAGGGACAGGGACCCATGGCTACACCTTC
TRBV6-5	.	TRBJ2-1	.	CASSPDRANNEQFF	TGTGCCAGCAGTCCTGACAGAGCTAACAATGAGCAGTTCTTC
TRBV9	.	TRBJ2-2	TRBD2	CASSEGTSGRTGGELFF	TGTGCCAGCAGCGAGGGGACTAGCGGGAGAACGGGCGGGGAGCTGTTTTTT
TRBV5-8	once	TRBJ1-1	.	CASRAVKAFF	TGTGCCAGCAGAGCGGTTAAAGCTTTCTTT
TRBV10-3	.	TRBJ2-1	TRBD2	CAISETSGRSNEQFF	TGTGCCATCAGCGAGACTAGCGGGAGATCGAATGAGCAGTTCTTC
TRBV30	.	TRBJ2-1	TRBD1	CAWASTGGNEQFF	TGTGCCTGGGCCTCGACAGGGGGGAATGAGCAGTTCTTC
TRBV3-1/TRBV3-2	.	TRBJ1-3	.	CASSQELHSGNTIYF	TGTGCCAGCAGCCAAGAACTTCACTCTGGAAACACCATATATTTT
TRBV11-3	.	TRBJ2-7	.	CASSGGTAREQYF	TGTGCCAGCAGCGGGGGGACGGCTCGTGAGCAGTACTTC
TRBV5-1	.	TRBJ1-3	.	CASSTQGGSSGNTIYF	TGCGCCAGCAGCACACAGGGAGGGAGCTCTGGAAACACCATATATTTT
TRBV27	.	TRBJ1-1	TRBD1	CASSLTGAEAFF	TGTGCCAGCAGTTTGACAGGGGCTGAAGCTTTCTTT
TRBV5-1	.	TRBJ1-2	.	CASSLDSSRYAYTF	TGCGCCAGCAGCCTAGACAGTTCTCGGTATGCCTACACCTTC
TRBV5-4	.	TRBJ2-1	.	CASSLVGGRTSSYNEQFF	TGTGCCAGCAGCTTGGTGGGGGGTAGGACCTCATCCTACAATGAGCAGTTCTTC
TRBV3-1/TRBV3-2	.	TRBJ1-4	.	CASSPLGGPNEKLFF	TGTGCCAGCAGCCCCCTCGGGGGACCTAATGAAAAACTGTTTTTT
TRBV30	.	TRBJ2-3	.	CAWSQGSNLDTQYF	TGTGCCTGGAGTCAGGGGTCAAATCTAGATACGCAGTATTTT
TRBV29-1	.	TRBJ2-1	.	CSVLAGKGDEQFF	TGCAGCGTTTTAGCGGGCAAGGGGGATGAGCAGTTCTTC
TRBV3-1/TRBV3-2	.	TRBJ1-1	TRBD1	CASSPPGTGGLSNTEAFF	TGTGCCAGCAGCCCACCCGGGACAGGGGGATTATCTAACACTGAAGCTTTCTTT
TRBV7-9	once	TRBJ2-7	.	CASSSGPPSTAFYEQYF	TGTGCCAGCAGCTCAGGGCCGCCCTCCACTGCTTTCTACGAGCAGTACTTC
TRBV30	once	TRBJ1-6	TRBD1	CAWSVISWTGGGYTSPLHF	TGTGCCTGGAGTGTTATATCCTGGACAGGGGGCGGGTATACCTCACCCCTCCACTTT
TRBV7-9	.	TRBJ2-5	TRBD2	CASTRGASGVQETQYF	TGTGCCAGCACTAGAGGGGCTAGCGGGGTCCAAGAGACCCAGTACTTC
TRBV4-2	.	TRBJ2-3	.	CASSQEGRGATDTQYF	TGTGCCAGCAGCCAAGAGGGGAGGGGGGCCACAGATACGCAGTATTTT
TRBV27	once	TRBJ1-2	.	CASSFGQGEYGYTF	TGTGCCAGCAGTTTCGGCCAGGGCGAGTATGGCTACACCTTC
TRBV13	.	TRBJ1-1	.	CASSSDRNRYTEAFF	TGTGCCAGCAGCTCGGACCGCAACAGGTACACTGAAGCTTTCTTT
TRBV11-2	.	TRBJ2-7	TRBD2	CASRRGVLSYEQYF	TGTGCCAGCAGGCGGGGGGTCCTCTCCTACGAGCAGTACTTC
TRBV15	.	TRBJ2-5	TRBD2	CATSRDGAVAGGGTQYF	TGTGCCACCAGCAGAGATGGTGCGGTAGCGGGGGGCGGGACCCAGTACTTC
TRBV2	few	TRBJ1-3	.	CASSVSSGNTIYF	TGTGCCAGCAGTGTATCCTCTGGAAACACCATATATTTT
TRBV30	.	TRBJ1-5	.	CAWSTANSNQPQHF	TGTGCCTGGAGTACAGCAAATAGCAATCAGCCCCAGCATTTT
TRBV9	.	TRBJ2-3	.	CASSPPWGDPNTDTQYF	TGTGCCAGCAGCCCCCCTTGGGGGGACCCAAACACAGATACGCAGTATTTT
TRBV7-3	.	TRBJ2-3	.	CASSLGGKSTDTQYF	TGTGCCAGCAGCTTGGGCGGGAAAAGCACAGATACGCAGTATTTT
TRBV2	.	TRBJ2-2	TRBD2	CASGLANTGELFF	TGTGCCAGCGGACTAGCGAACACCGGGGAGCTGTTTTTT
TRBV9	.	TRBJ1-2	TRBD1	CASSVGQGVNYGYTF	TGTGCCAGCAGCGTGGGACAGGGGGTGAACTATGGCTACACCTTC
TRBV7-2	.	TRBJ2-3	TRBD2	CASSLVSSGAYRTDTQYF	TGTGCCAGCAGCTTAGTATCTAGCGGGGCTTATCGCACAGATACGCAGTATTTT